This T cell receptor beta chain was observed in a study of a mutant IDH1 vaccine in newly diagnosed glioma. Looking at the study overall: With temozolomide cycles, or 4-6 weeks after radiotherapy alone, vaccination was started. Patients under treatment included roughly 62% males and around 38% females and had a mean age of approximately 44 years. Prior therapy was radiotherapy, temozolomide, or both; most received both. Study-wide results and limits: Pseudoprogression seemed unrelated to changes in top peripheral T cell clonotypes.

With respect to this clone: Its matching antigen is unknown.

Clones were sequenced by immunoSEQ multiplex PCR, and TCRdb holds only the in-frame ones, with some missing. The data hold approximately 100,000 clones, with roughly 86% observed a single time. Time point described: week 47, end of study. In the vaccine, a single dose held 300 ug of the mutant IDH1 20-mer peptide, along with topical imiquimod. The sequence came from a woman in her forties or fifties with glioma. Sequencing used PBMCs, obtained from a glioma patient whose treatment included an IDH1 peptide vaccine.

The CDR3 is CASSYSRRYEQYF. The DNA of the CDR3 is TGTGCCAGCAGTTACTCCAGGAGATACGAGCAGTACTTC. This rearrangement joins TRBV6-6 to TRBJ2-7; D remains ambiguous. The CDR3 consists of 13 residues. CDR1 and CDR2 from the germline V gene are MNHNY and SVGAGI (reference sequence). Trimming cost V 0 bases and J 4 bases, with 7 bases left between them.